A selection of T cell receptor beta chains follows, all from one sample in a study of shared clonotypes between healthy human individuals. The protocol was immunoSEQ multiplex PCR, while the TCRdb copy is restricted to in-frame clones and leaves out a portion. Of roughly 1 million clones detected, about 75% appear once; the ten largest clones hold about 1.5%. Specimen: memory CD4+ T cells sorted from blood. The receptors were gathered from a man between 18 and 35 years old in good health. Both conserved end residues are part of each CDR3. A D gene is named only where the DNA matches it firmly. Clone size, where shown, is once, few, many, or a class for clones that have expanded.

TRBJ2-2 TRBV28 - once CASSLREGELFF TGTGCCAGCAGTTTAAGGGAGGGGGAGCTGTTTTTT
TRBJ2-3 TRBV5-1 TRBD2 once CASSLEAGASDTQYF TGCGCCAGCAGCTTAGAAGCGGGAGCGTCAGATACGCAGTATTTT
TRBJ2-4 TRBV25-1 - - CASSENTGKFVIQYF TGTGCCAGCAGTGAAAATACAGGGAAGTTTGTCATTCAGTACTTC
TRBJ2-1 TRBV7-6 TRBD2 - CASSLAQAGVNNEQFF TGTGCCAGCAGCTTAGCCCAAGCGGGGGTCAACAATGAGCAGTTCTTC
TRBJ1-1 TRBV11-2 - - CASSLEGGRTEAFF TGTGCCAGCAGCTTAGAAGGGGGGCGAACTGAAGCTTTCTTT
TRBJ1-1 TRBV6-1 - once CASRPRGTNTEAFF TGTGCCAGCAGGCCGAGGGGAACGAACACTGAAGCTTTCTTT
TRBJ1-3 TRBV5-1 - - CASSLGVMSSGNTIYF TGCGCCAGCAGCCTGGGAGTCATGAGCTCTGGAAACACCATATATTTT
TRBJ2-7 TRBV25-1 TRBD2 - CASSEGTSGREQYF TGTGCCAGCAGTGAAGGGACTAGCGGGAGGGAGCAGTACTTC
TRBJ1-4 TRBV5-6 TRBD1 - CASSYRDSLFF TGTGCCAGCAGTTACCGGGACAGCCTGTTTTTT
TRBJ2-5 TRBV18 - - CASSPEETQYF TGTGCCAGCTCACCAGAAGAGACCCAGTACTTC
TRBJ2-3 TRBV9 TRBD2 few CASTQREGSTDTQYF TGTGCCAGCACCCAGCGGGAGGGAAGCACAGATACGCAGTATTTT
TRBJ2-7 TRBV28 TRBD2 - CASSPTSVSEQYF TGTGCCAGCAGCCCGACTAGCGTGAGCGAGCAGTACTTC
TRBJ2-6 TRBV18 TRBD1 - CASSPTLGQGVSTGANVLTF TGTGCCAGCTCACCTACCCTAGGACAGGGGGTTAGCACTGGGGCCAACGTCCTGACTTTC
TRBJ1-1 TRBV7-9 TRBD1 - CASSAQGATEAFF TGTGCCAGCAGCGCACAGGGGGCCACTGAAGCTTTCTTT
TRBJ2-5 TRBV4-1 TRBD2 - CASSLQVAGGQETQYF TGCGCCAGCAGCCTACAAGTAGCGGGAGGGCAAGAGACCCAGTACTTC
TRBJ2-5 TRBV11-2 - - CASSFSGTETQYF TGTGCCAGCAGCTTCTCAGGGACTGAGACCCAGTACTTC
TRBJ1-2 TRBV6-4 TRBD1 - CARRGGDRGGYTF TGTGCCAGAAGAGGGGGGGACAGGGGCGGCTACACCTTC
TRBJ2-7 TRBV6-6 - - CASSTGGYEQYF TGTGCCAGCTCGACAGGCGGATACGAGCAGTACTTC
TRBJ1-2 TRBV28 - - CASRIGYGYTF TGTGCCAGCAGAATTGGCTATGGCTACACCTTC
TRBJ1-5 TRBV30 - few CAWSGGGVEQPQHF TGTGCCTGGAGCGGGGGGGGTGTGGAACAGCCCCAGCATTTT
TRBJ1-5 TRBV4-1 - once CASSQDGGGYQPQHF TGCGCCAGCAGCCAAGATGGAGGGGGGTATCAGCCCCAGCATTTT
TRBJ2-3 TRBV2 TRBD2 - CASSVNRGGTDTQYF TGTGCCAGCAGTGTCAATCGGGGGGGTACAGATACGCAGTATTTT
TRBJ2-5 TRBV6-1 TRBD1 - CASSVQGAGQETQYF TGTGCCAGCAGTGTACAGGGGGCCGGCCAAGAGACCCAGTACTTC
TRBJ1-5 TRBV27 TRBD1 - CASSQGANQPQHF TGTGCCAGCAGCCAGGGGGCGAATCAGCCCCAGCATTTT
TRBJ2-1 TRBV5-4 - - CASSLSGSYNEQFF TGTGCCAGCAGCTTGTCCGGCTCCTACAATGAGCAGTTCTTC
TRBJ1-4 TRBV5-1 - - CASSEQGSGEKLFF TGCGCCAGCAGCGAACAGGGTTCTGGGGAAAAACTGTTTTTT
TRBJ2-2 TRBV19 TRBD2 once CASSTLAGNTGELFF TGTGCCAGTAGTACCCTAGCGGGGAACACCGGGGAGCTGTTTTTT
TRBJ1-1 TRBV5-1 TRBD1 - CASSLQGASLNTEAFF TGCGCCAGCAGCTTACAGGGGGCCTCACTGAACACTGAAGCTTTCTTT
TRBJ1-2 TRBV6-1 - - CASRTVLYGYTF TGTGCCAGCCGGACTGTTCTCTATGGCTACACCTTC
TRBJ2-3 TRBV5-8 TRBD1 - CASSRDRTRDTQYF TGTGCCAGCAGCCGGGACAGGACAAGGGATACGCAGTATTTT
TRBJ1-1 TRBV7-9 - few CASSLRALSGANTEAFF TGTGCCAGCAGCCTTAGGGCTCTCTCGGGGGCGAACACTGAAGCTTTCTTT
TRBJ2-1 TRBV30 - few CAWSGQRGDEQFF TGTGCCTGGAGTGGACAGAGGGGCGATGAGCAGTTCTTC
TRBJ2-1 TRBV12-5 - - CASGFLAGNEQFF TGTGCTAGTGGTTTTCTAGCTGGCAATGAGCAGTTCTTC
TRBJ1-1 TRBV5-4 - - CASSLGEVNTEAFF TGTGCCAGCAGCTTGGGTGAAGTGAACACTGAAGCTTTCTTT
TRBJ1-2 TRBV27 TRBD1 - CASSLSRTGGVYGYTF TGTGCCAGCAGTTTATCTCGAACAGGGGGCGTCTATGGCTACACCTTC
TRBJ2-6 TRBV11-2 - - CASSLLPSGANVLTF TGTGCCAGCAGCCTTCTCCCCTCTGGGGCCAACGTCCTGACTTTC
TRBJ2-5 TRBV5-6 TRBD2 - CASSPPTSAKETQYF TGTGCCAGCAGCCCGCCGACTAGCGCGAAAGAGACCCAGTACTTC
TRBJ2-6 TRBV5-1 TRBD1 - CASSLGDRYGANVLTF TGCGCCAGCAGCTTGGGGGACAGGTACGGGGCCAACGTCCTGACTTTC
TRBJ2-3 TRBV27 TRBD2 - CASLRRGGQDTQYF TGTGCCAGCCTGCGGCGGGGGGGCCAGGATACGCAGTATTTT
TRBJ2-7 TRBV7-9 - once CASRGFSSYEQYF TGTGCCTCAAGGGGGTTCAGCTCCTACGAGCAGTACTTC
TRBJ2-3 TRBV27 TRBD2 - CASSLGLRRTSSNTDTQYF TGTGCCAGCAGTTTAGGCCTTCGGCGGACTAGCTCAAACACAGATACGCAGTATTTT
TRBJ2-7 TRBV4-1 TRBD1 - CASSQDDLFWGTGKYEQYF TGCGCCAGCAGCCAAGATGACCTCTTCTGGGGGACAGGGAAATACGAGCAGTACTTC
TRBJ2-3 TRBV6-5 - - CASKHQGTDTQYF TGTGCCAGCAAACACCAGGGCACAGATACGCAGTATTTT
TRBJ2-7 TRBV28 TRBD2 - CASPPPGGKAEQYF TGTGCCAGTCCTCCTCCGGGGGGTAAGGCCGAGCAGTACTTC
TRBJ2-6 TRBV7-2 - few CASSLTGTGANVLTF TGTGCCAGCAGCTTAACAGGGACTGGGGCCAACGTCCTGACTTTC
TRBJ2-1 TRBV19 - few CASSIFAEQFF TGTGCCAGTAGTATATTTGCTGAGCAGTTCTTC